The present T cell receptor beta chain was sequenced within a study of blood T cell repertoires in COVID-19. Study details: Acute and convalescent COVID-19 specimens originated in the United States, Italy and Spain.

As originally analysed: Cell counts per sample came from amplifying reference gene primers. Using immunoSEQ multiplex PCR, the repertoire was profiled, and TCRdb retains in-frame clones only, with some absent. D and trimming were read from the DNA, whereas the V and J calls and clone size are those reported in that table. This sample yields hundreds of thousands of clones, of which 75% to 85% are seen a single time; around 7.2% belongs to the top ten. The CDR3 sequence is 14 residues long. From germline, CDR1 is LGHDT and CDR2 YNNKEL (reference sequence). J gave up 0 bases and V 4 bases, and 2 bases lay outside the gene matches. Patients from Seattle were sampled longitudinally, starting during active infection.

The material sequenced was peripheral blood. The clonotype was recovered from an elderly woman with COVID-19, enrolled during active disease. J is TRBJ1-2 and V is TRBV3-1 (or the pseudogene TRBV3-2); TRBD1 matches at 7 bases. The CDR3 loop reads CASSRGQPNYGYTF. CDR3 coding DNA: TGTGCCAGCAGCCGGGGACAGCCTAACTATGGCTACACCTTC.